The sequence of this T cell receptor beta chain was determined in a study of vaccination and CD4 T cells after COVID-19 (dated by TCRdb to the early 2020s). Regarding the research as a whole: Convalescent patients had a positive SARS-CoV-2 result on nasal swab PCR, and of these patients, several had mild disease and one had severe disease. Two doses of either the Pfizer-BioNTech BNT162b2 vaccine (n=8) or the Moderna mRNA-1273 vaccine (n=2) were administered to participants. In control cultures, a CEFX viral epitope pool was used as positive control, an HIV-1 Nef peptide pool was used as negative control, or no peptide was added. Overlapping spike peptide pools from SARS-CoV-2 and from the common cold coronaviruses HCoV-NL63, HCoV-OC43 and HCoV-229E were used as culture stimuli. The time from the second vaccine dose to post-vaccine blood sampling had a median of roughly 70 days and ranged from about 13 to 250 days. Six males and four females were included in the convalescent cohort, with two Hispanic individuals, seven Caucasians, two Asians and one multiracial person represented. Post-COVID blood samples from convalescent patients were collected a median of approximately 93 days after diagnosis, with a range of 35 to 161 days. The spike-specific CD4+ TCR repertoire was compared before and after mRNA vaccination in approximately 9 COVID-19 convalescent patients and a few infection-naive healthy vaccine recipients.

As encoded in the germline V gene, CDR1 is MDHEN while CDR2 is SYDVKM. The CDR3 contains 14 residues, cysteine and phenylalanine counted. Only the CDR3 portion is preserved as DNA: 42 bases, with reading frame beginning at the first base. V gives up 7 bases and J gives up 7 bases, and the segment between their germline ends measures 14 bases. Libraries were prepared through PCR. TCR sequencing of DNA from cultured CD4+ T cells used the Oncomine TCR Beta short-read assay at the Johns Hopkins FTIC core. The QIAamp micro DNA kit was used to extract genomic DNA from the cultured CD4+ T cells. The Oncomine TCR Beta libraries from cultured CD4+ T cells were pooled using unique dual indexes and then sequenced on an Illumina iSeq 100. In the source study's methods: Non-productive sequences were filtered out, and CDR3s that did not start with C, did not end with F or W, or were shorter than 7 amino acids were discarded. Antigen-specific clonotypes were identified using the MANAFEST web application through comparison of peptide-stimulated wells with reference and other culture wells. To be called positive, a clone needed an FDR below 0.05, an odds ratio above 5, and a productive frequency above 0.1% in at least two of three replicate wells. A clonotype counted as cross-reactive if it showed significant expansion both in the SARS-CoV-2 spike wells and in at least one common cold coronavirus spike condition. Similarity between CDR3 sequences was evaluated in R version 3.6.1 using Levenshtein distances (stringdist) and unrooted phylogenetic trees (ape). TCRdb cleaned the public reads at Q25 with fastp, built clones with MiXCR and kept in-frame beta chains. Rows with a matching CDR3 protein are joined into one entry that keeps the most common DNA and genes. In this record, the V and J calls reflect TCRdb's handling and not the investigators' own analysis. The sample profile shows some 15,000 distinct CDR3 sequences; roughly 50% of them were found once. About 12% of the sample rests with the top ten.

General findings and caveats noted by the study authors: The median number of SARS-CoV-2-reactive clonotypes rose from around 20 after infection to a few dozen after vaccination, but the change was not significant. Of the vaccine-specific clones in convalescent patients, 304 of 307, or nearly all, reacted only to SARS-CoV-2 spike and did not cross-react with common cold coronaviruses. Among the post-vaccine SARS-CoV-2-reactive clones in convalescent patients, a median around 90% showed up only after vaccination, which suggests vaccine-specific priming. Only a relatively small number of convalescent patients were included in the study, and early timepoints following natural infection were not analyzed.

This specimen's treatment or condition label, per the study, means: approximately nine-day PBMC culture with coronavirus spike peptide pools or control peptides (ViraFEST assay). The study used the ViraFEST assay, which expanded antigen-specific T cells with peptide pools and then identified expanded clonotypes by TCR sequencing. The positive SARS-CoV-2 PCR tests of the convalescent patients were dated from March to December 2020, before the Alpha, Beta and Delta variants emerged in the United States. Each well held roughly 2 million PBMCs cultured in IMDM containing roughly 5% human AB serum and around 9.2 IU/ml IL-2, with 8 to 10 ug/ml peptide pools added. On days 3 and 7, half of the culture medium was replaced with fresh IL-2-containing medium. After roughly 11 days of culture, CD4+ T cells were isolated by negative selection with the EasySep CD4+ T cell isolation kit. Ficoll-Paque Plus gradient centrifugation was used to isolate PBMCs from whole blood, and the isolated PBMCs were then either used fresh or cryopreserved at -140C. Each culture condition was generally run in triplicate wells.

Regarding this clonotype: Its antigen remains undetermined. No qualities accompany the bases; no much larger clone lies one base away.

The TCR sequence derives from a human donor who had recovered from COVID-19. Sequenced: CD4+ T cells from blood, cultured in vitro. The sequence is built from TRBV28 and TRBJ1-6, and possibly TRBD1, on 6 matching bases. The bases are TGTGCCAGCATTCGGAGGGGGATCAATTCACCCCTCCACTTT. Translated, this is CASIRRGINSPLHF.